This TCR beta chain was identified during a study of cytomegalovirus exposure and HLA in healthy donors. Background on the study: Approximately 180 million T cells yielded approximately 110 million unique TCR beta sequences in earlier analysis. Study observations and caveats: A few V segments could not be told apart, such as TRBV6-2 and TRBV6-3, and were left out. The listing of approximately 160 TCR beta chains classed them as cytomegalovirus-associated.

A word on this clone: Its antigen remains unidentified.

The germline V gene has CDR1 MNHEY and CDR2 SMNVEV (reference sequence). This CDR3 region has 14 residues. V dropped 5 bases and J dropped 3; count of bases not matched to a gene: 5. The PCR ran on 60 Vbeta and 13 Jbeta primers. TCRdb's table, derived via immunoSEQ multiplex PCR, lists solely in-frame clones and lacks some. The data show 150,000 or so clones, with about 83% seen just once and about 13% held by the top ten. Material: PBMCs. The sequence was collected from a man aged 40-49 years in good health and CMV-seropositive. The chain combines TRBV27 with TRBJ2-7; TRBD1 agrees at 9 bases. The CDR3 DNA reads TGTGCCAGCAGTACGGGACAGGGAATCTACGAGCAGTACTTC. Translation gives CASSTGQGIYEQYF.